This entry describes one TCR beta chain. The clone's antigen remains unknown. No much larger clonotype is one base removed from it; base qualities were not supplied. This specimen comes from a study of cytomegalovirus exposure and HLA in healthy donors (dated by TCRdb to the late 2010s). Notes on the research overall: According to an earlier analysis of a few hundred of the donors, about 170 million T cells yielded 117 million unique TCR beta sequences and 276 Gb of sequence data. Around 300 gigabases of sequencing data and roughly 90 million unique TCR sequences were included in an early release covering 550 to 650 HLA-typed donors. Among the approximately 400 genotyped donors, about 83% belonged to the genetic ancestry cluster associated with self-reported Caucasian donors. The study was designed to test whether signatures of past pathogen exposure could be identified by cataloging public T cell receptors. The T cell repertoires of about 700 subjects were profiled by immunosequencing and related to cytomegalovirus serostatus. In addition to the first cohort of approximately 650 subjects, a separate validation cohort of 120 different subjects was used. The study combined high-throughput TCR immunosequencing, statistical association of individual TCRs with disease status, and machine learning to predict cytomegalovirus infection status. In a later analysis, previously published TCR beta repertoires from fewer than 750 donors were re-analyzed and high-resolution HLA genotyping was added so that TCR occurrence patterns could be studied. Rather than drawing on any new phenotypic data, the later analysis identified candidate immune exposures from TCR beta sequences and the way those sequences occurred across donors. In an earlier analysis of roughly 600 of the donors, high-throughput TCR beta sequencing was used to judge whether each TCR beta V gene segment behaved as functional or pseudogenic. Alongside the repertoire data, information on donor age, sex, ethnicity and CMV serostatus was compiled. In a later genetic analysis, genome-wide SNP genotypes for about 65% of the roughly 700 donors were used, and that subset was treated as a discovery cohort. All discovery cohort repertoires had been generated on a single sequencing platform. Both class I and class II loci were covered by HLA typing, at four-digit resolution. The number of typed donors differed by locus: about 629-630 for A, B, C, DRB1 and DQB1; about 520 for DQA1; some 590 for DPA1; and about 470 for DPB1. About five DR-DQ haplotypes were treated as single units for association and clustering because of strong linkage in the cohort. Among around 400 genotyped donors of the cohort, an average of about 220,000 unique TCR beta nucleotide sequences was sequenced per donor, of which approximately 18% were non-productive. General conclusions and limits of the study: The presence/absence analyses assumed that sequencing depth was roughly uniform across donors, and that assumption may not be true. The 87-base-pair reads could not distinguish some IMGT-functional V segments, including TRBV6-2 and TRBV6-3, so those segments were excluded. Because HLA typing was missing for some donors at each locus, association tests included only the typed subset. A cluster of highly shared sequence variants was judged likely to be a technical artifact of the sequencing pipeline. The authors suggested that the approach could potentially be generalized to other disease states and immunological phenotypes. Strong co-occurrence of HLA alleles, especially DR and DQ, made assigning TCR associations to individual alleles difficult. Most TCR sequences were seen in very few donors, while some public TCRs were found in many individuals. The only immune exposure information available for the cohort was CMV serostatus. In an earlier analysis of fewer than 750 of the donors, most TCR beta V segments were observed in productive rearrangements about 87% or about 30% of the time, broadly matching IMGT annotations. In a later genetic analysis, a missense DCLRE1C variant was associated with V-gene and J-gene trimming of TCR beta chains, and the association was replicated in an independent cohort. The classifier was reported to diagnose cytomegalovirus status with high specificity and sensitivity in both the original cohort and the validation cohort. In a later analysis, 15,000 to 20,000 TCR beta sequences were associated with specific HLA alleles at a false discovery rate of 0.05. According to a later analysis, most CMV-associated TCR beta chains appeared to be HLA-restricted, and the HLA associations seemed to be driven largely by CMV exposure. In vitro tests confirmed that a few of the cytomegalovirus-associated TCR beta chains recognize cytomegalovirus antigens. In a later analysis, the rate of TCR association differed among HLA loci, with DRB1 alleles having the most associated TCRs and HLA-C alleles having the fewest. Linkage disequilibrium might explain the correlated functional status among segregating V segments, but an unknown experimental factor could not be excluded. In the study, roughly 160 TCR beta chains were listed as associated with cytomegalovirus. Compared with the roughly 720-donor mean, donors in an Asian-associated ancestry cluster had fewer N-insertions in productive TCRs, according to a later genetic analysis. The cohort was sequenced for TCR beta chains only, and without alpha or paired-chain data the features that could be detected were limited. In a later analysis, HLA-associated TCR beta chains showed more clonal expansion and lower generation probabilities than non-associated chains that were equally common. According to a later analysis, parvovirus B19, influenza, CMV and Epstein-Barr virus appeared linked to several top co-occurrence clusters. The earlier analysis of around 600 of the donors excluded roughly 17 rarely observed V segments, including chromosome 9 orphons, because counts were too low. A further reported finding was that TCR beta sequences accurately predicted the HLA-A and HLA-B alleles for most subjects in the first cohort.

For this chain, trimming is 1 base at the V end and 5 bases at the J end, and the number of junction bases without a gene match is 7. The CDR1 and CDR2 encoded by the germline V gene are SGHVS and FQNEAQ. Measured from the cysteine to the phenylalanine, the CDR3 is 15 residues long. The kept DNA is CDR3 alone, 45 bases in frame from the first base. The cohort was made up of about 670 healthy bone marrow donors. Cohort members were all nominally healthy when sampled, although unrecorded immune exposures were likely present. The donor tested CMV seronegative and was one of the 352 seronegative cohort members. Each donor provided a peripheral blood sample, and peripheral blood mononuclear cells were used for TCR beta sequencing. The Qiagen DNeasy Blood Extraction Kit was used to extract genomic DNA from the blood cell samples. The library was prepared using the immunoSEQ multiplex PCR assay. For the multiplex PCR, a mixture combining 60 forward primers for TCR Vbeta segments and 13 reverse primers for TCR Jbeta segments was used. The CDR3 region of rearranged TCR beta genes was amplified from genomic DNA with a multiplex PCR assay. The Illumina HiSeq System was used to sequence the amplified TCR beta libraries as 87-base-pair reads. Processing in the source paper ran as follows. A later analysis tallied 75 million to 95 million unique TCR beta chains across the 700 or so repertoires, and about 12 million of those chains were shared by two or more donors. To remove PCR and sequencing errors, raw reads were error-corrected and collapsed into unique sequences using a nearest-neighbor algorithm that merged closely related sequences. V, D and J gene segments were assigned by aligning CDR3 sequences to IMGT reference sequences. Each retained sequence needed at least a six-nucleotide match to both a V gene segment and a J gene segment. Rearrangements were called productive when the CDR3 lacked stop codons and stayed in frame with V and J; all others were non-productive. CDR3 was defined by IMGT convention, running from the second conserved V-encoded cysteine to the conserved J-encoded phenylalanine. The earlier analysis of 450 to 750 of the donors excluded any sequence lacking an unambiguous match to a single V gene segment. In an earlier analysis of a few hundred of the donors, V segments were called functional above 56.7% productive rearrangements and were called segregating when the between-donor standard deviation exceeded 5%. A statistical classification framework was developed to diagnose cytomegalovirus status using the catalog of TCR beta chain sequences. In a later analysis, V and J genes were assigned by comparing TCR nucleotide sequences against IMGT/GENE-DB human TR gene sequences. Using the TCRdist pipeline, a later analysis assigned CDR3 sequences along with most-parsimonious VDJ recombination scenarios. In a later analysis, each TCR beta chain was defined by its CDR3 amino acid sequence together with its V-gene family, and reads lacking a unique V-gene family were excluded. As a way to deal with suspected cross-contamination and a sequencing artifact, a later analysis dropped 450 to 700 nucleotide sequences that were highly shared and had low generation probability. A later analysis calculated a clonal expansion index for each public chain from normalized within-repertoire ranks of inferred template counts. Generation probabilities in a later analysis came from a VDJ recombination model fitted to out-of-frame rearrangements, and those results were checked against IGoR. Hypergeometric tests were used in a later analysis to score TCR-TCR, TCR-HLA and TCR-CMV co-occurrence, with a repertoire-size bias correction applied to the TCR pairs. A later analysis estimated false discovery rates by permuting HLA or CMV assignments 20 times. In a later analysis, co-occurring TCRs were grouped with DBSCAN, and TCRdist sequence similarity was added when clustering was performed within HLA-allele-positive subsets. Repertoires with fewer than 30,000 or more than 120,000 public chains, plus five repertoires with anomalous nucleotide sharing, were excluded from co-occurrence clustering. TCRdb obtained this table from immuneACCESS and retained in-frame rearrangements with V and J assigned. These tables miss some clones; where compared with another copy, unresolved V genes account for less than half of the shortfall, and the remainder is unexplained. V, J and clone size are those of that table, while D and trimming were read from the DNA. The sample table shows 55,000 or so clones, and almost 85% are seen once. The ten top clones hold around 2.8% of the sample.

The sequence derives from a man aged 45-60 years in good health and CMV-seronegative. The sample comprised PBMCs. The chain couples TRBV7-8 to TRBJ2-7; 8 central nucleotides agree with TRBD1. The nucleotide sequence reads TGTGCCAGCAGCTTAGTAGGGACAGGTCGCGACGAGCAGTACTTC. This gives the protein CASSLVGTGRDEQYF.